This T cell receptor (beta chain) derives from a study of blood T cell repertoires in COVID-19. This CDR3 contains 18 residues. The V and J ends lost 2 bases and 2 bases, in that order; junction bases with no gene match: 9. Germline CDR1 and CDR2: MDHEN and SYDVKM. TCRdb's table, derived via immunoSEQ multiplex PCR, lists solely in-frame clones and lacks some. The sample yields some 270,000 clones, approximately 84% seen once. The source material was peripheral blood. The J gene is TRBJ2-4, the V gene TRBV28, with 10 positions matching TRBD2. The clonotype comes from a person aged 65-85 years with COVID-19, enrolled during active disease. As DNA, the CDR3 is TGTGCCAGCAGTTTAGTTGGGGCTAGCGGGGGCCCCAAAAACATTCAGTACTTC. This encodes CASSLVGASGGPKNIQYF.